Following are 5 T cell receptor beta chains from one sample sequenced in a study of identical twins. TCRdb used MiXCR to reprocess the 5' RACE reads, holding one entry per CDR3 protein. The sample records 200,000 to 300,000 distinct CDR3 sequences, approximately 7% being singletons. This sample also appeared in a second study, on yellow fever vaccine responses in identical twins.

Material: memory (CD45RO+) T cells sorted from blood. All receptors come from a woman aged 18 to 35 in good health.

V gene TRBV7-3 combines with J gene TRBJ2-2; D is unclear. The V gene's germline CDR1 is SGHTA and CDR2 FQGTGA. This CDR3 spans 13 amino acids. Trimming pared 5 bases from V and 5 bases from J, leaving 9 bases between. The CDR3: CASSPGRTGELFF. CDR3 DNA: TGTGCCAGCAGCCCCGGTAGGACCGGGGAGCTGTTTTTT.

Ten or more counts support this clonotype. The V and J genes are TRBV28 and TRBJ2-1; D not resolved. Deletions cut 3 bases from V and 3 bases from J, with 12 bases between. The germline V gene has CDR1 MDHEN and CDR2 SYDVKM. The CDR3 runs to 15 residues. The CDR3 DNA reads TGTGCCAGCAGTTTCGGCAGCCTACTCTACAATGAGCAGTTCTTC. Its translation is CASSFGSLLYNEQFF.

This clonotype was detected only a few times. This sequence joins TRBV3-1 and TRBJ2-1, with D perhaps TRBD2 (5 bases). CDR1 is LGHDT and CDR2 is YNNKEL in the germline V gene (reference sequence). There are 14 residues in the CDR3. V dropped 1 base and J dropped 10 bases, with 14 bases sitting between them. The chain's CDR3 is CASSQVSSSIEQFF. DNA for the CDR3: TGTGCCAGCAGCCAAGTCTCTAGCTCGATCGAGCAGTTCTTC.

This clonotype has a handful of counts. In nucleotides, the CDR3 is TGTGCCAGCAGCCAAGTCTTGGGGGGCGACAAAAACATTCAGTACTTC. This sequence encodes CASSQVLGGDKNIQYF. The J gene is TRBJ2-4, the V gene TRBV3-1; possibly TRBD1 or TRBD2 for D (6 bases each). Germline-derived CDR1 and CDR2 are LGHDT and YNNKEL (reference sequence). The CDR3 is 16 residues long. Trimming removed 1 base from V and 3 bases from J, with 13 bases in between.

This chain connects TRBV11-3 to TRBJ2-1; 10 bases fit TRBD2. Trimming removed 5 bases from V and 5 bases from J; junction bases left unmatched: 9. This CDR3 spans 16 amino acids. Germline CDR1 is SGHNT and CDR2 is YENEEA. CDR3 sequence (DNA): TGTGCCAGCAGCCCCCACGTAGCGGGAGGCCACAATGAGCAGTTCTTC. It codes for CASSPHVAGGHNEQFF.